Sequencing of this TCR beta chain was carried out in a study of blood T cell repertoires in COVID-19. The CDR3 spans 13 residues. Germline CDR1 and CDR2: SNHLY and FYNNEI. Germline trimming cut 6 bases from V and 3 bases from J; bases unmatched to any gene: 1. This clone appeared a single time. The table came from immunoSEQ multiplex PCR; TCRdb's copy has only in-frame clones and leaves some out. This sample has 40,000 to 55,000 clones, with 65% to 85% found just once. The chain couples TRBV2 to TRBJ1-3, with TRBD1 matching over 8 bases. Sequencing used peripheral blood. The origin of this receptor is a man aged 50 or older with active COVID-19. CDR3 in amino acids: CASSGTGGNTIYF. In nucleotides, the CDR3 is TGTGCCAGCAGCGGGACAGGTGGAAACACCATATATTTT.